Detailed here is one TCR beta chain. The source of the sample is a study of control samples from healthy donors and cancer patients. TCRdb keeps only in-frame clones here, not all; method: immunoSEQ multiplex PCR. The table includes about 140,000 clones, 94% detected once. This CDR3 has 13 amino acids. Looked up from germline, CDR1 is MNHEY and CDR2 is SVGEGT. Trimming removed 2 bases from V and 4 bases from J, with 8 bases in between. Sequencing was performed on blood. This sequence originates from a middle-aged man in good health. The chain links TRBV6-2 or TRBV6-3 to TRBJ1-2; the D is unclear. CDR3: CASSYGYSYGYTF. The CDR3 bases are TGTGCCAGCAGTTACGGGTATTCCTATGGCTACACCTTC.